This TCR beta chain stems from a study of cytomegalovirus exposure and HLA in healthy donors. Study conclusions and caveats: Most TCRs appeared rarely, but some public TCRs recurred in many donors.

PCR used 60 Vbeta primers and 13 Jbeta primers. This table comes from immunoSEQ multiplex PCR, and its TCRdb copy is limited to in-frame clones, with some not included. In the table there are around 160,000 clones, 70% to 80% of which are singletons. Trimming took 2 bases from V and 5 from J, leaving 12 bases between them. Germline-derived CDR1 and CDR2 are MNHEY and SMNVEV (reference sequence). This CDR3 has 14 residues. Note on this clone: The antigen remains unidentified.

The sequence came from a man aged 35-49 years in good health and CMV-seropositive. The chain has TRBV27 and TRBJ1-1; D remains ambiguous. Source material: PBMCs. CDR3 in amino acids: CASSLTFRATEAFF. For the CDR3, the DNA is TGTGCCAGCAGTTTAACTTTCCGAGCGACTGAAGCTTTCTTT.